Below are 20 T cell receptor beta chains sequenced from a single sample in a study of blood T cell repertoires in COVID-19. Only in-frame clones appear in the TCRdb table, and some are missing; sequencing was by immunoSEQ multiplex PCR. The profile shows 150,000 or so clones, 65% to 90% of them singletons. The sequenced material came from peripheral blood. These receptors were collected from a woman aged 60-75 years with COVID-19, enrolled during active disease.

The chain couples TRBV29-1 to TRBJ2-1, with TRBD1 as a possible D gene (6 bases). The germline V gene encodes CDR1 SQVTM and CDR2 ANQGSEA. V lost 3 bases, J lost 10 bases, and 13 bases lay in between. This CDR3 contains 12 residues. Here the CDR3 DNA reads TGCAGCGTTGAGGGACAACGAGGCGAGCAGTTCTTC. Protein product: CSVEGQRGEQFF.

The genes are TRBV18 and TRBJ2-3; 9 positions agree with TRBD2. Germline V gene data show CDR1 as KGHSH and CDR2 as LQKENI. CDR3 size: 17 residues. Trimming took 0 bases from V and 4 from J; bases not matched to a gene: 8. CDR3 nucleotides: TGTGCCAGCTCACCACCGAAGTGGGCGGGGGGGCCAGATACGCAGTATTTT. This codes for CASSPPKWAGGPDTQYF.

The genes are TRBV2 and TRBJ1-1; 7 bases match TRBD1. With V trimmed by 4 bases and J by 5 bases, 10 bases remained unmatched. The CDR3 is 15 amino acids. The germline V gene has CDR1 SNHLY and CDR2 FYNNEI. CDR3 loop: CASSVQGEPGTEAFF. The CDR3, as DNA: TGTGCCAGCAGTGTTCAGGGGGAGCCGGGAACTGAAGCTTTCTTT.

This clone has more than one count but fewer than ten. V is TRBV18 and J is TRBJ2-5, with TRBD2 as a possible D gene (5 bases). Germline V gene sequence: CDR1 KGHSH, CDR2 LQKENI. Trimming pared 3 bases from V and 4 bases from J, leaving 9 bases between. The CDR3 sequence is 13 residues long. CDR3 sequence (DNA): TGTGCCAGCTCACCCCATGAGGGAGAGACCCAGTACTTC. Translated, it gives CASSPHEGETQYF.

This chain connects TRBV5-4 to TRBJ2-1; 7 bases map to TRBD2. CDR1 is SGHNT and CDR2 is YYREEE in the germline V gene (reference sequence). This CDR3 is 13 amino acids long. V was clipped by 2 bases and J by 8 bases; unmatched bases: 4. CDR3 in amino acids: CASSLAGRDEQFF. The DNA for the CDR3 is TGTGCCAGCAGCTTAGCGGGGAGGGATGAGCAGTTCTTC.

In this sample, this clone turned up once. The chain has TRBV3-1 (or the pseudogene TRBV3-2) and TRBJ2-1, with 10 nucleotides matching TRBD2. The CDR3 covers 14 residues. Losses at the gene ends were 4 bases for V and 5 bases for J; bases not matched to a gene: 2. Germline CDR1 and CDR2: LGHDT and YNNKEL (reference sequence). The CDR3 protein is CASSLSGRNNEQFF. The CDR3 coding sequence is TGTGCCAGCAGCCTTAGCGGGAGGAACAATGAGCAGTTCTTC.

This clone was observed once. The CDR3 nucleotides are TGCGCCAGCAGCGTGACAGGGACCTCCTACAATGAGCAGTTCTTC. Protein product: CASSVTGTSYNEQFF. The chain uses TRBV5-1 and TRBJ2-1; TRBD1 matches at 7 bases. The CDR3 is 15 amino acids. CDR1 is SGHRS and CDR2 is YFSETQ in the germline V gene. V shed 4 bases, J shed 0 bases, and the junction held 4 bases outside the gene matches.

This rearrangement joins TRBV6-6 to TRBJ2-7; D is unresolved. Germline CDR1 MNHNY, CDR2 SVGAGI (reference sequence). V was clipped by 2 bases and J by 0 bases, with 11 bases between them. This CDR3 spans 15 amino acids. CDR3 residues: CASSYGGSRSYEQYV. CDR3 sequence (DNA): TGTGCCAGCAGTTACGGTGGCTCCCGCTCCTACGAGCAGTACGTC.

This sequence joins TRBV6-5 and TRBJ2-3; D remains unclear. This CDR3 contains 13 residues. Germline CDR1 is MNHEY and CDR2 is SVGAGI. V was pared by 6 bases and J by 1 base, with 8 bases between. CDR3 bases: TGTGCCAGCAGCCTTCAGGGCACAGATACGCAGTATTTT. It encodes CASSLQGTDTQYF.

This clone was counted only a few times. The chain combines TRBV7-8 with TRBJ1-2, with a tentative D call TRBD1 (6 bases). The V and J ends lost 0 bases and 4 bases respectively, with 9 bases between them. The CDR3 totals 14 residues. In germline, CDR1 is SGHVS, CDR2 FQNEAQ. As DNA, the CDR3 is TGTGCCAGCAGCTTAGCGGGCAGGGGCTATGGCTACACCTTC. Translated: CASSLAGRGYGYTF.

This chain joins TRBV15 and TRBJ1-3, with a weak D call TRBD1 (6 bases). Trimming took off 5 bases at V and 4 bases at J, with 18 bases between the two ends. Germline CDR1 and CDR2: LNHNV and YYDKDF (reference sequence). The CDR3 runs 16 residues. Written as DNA, the CDR3 is TGTGCCACCAGCGGCTGGGGGCAGGGTGCCGGAAACACCATATATTTT. Translation gives CATSGWGQGAGNTIYF.

The rearrangement joins TRBV5-1 to TRBJ2-3, with 7 positions matching TRBD2. The CDR3 runs to 16 residues. Germline V gene lookup returns CDR1 SGHRS and CDR2 YFSETQ. The trim removed 4 bases at V and 0 bases at J, leaving 8 bases unmatched. The CDR3 sequence: CASSPSSGASTDTQYF. CDR3 DNA sequence: TGCGCCAGCAGCCCCTCTAGCGGAGCTAGCACAGATACGCAGTATTTT.

This clone appeared once. The rearrangement links TRBV9 to TRBJ2-1; 8 bases are shared with TRBD2. Germline V gene lookup returns CDR1 SGDLS and CDR2 YYNGEE. V was pared by 6 bases and J by 12 bases, with 5 bases of the junction left unmatched. CDR3 length equals 11 residues. CDR3 DNA: TGTGCCAGCAACGACGGGGGGGCGCAGTTCTTC. The encoded protein is CASNDGGAQFF.

This chain joins TRBV29-1 and TRBJ2-1; 12 positions match TRBD2. V gave up 3 bases and J gave up 7 bases; unmatched junction bases: 7. CDR1 is SQVTM, CDR2 ANQGSEA, per germline. The CDR3 spans 15 residues. CDR3 sequence: CSVDWTSGVGNEQFF. In DNA form, the CDR3 reads TGCAGCGTTGATTGGACTAGCGGGGTGGGGAATGAGCAGTTCTTC.

The gene calls are TRBV24-1 and TRBJ1-5; possibly TRBD1 for D (6 bases). V shed 2 bases and J shed 0 bases, with 13 bases lying between them. The CDR3 length is 17 residues. Germline loops: CDR1 KGHDR, CDR2 SFDVKD. The CDR3: CATSDSGQPYSNQPQHF. The CDR3 region has the DNA TGTGCCACCAGTGATTCCGGACAGCCCTATAGCAATCAGCCCCAGCATTTT.

The V and J genes are TRBV19 and TRBJ1-4; D uncertain. Germline V gene data show CDR1 as LNHDA and CDR2 as SQIVND (reference sequence). CDR3 length: 15 amino acids. V shed 5 bases and J shed 7 bases, with 17 bases lying between them. CDR3 DNA sequence: TGTGCCAGTAGTTCCTCAAGCGCGGCTCGTGAAAAACTGTTTTTT. Encoded protein: CASSSSSAAREKLFF.

This sequence joins TRBV19 and TRBJ1-1; weak D call: TRBD1 (6 bases). V dropped 5 bases and J dropped 3 bases, with 10 bases sitting between them. This CDR3 is 13 amino acids long. Germline values: CDR1 LNHDA, CDR2 SQIVND (reference sequence). The CDR3 spells CASSLYRDTEAFF. The CDR3 DNA reads TGTGCCAGTAGTCTCTACAGGGACACTGAAGCTTTCTTT.

The rearrangement links TRBV27 to TRBJ1-5; D possibly corresponds to TRBD1 (5 bases). There are 14 residues in the CDR3. CDR1 is MNHEY, CDR2 SMNVEV, per germline (reference sequence). V dropped 3 bases and J dropped 5 bases, with 11 bases sitting between them. The CDR3 coding sequence is TGTGCCAGCAGTTTTGCAGGGTTATATCAGCCCCAGCATTTT. The encoded protein is CASSFAGLYQPQHF.

The chain employs TRBV6-5 and TRBJ1-6, with 7 nucleotides matching TRBD1. After removal of 9 bases from V and 5 bases from J, the junction contained 4 bases not matched to a gene. Germline V gene data show CDR1 as MNHEY and CDR2 as SVGAGI. The CDR3 is made up of 13 amino acids. CDR3 region: CASGGQNNSPLHF. In DNA, the CDR3 is TGTGCCAGTGGGGGACAGAATAATTCACCCCTCCACTTT.

The J gene is TRBJ1-5, the V gene TRBV12-3 or TRBV12-4, with D unresolved. V was clipped by 6 bases and J by 9 bases, with 15 bases between them. The CDR3 contains 13 residues. The CDR3 nucleotides are TGTGCCAGCAGACCCAAACCTTCGGGGCCCCAGCATTTT. Translating it yields CASRPKPSGPQHF.